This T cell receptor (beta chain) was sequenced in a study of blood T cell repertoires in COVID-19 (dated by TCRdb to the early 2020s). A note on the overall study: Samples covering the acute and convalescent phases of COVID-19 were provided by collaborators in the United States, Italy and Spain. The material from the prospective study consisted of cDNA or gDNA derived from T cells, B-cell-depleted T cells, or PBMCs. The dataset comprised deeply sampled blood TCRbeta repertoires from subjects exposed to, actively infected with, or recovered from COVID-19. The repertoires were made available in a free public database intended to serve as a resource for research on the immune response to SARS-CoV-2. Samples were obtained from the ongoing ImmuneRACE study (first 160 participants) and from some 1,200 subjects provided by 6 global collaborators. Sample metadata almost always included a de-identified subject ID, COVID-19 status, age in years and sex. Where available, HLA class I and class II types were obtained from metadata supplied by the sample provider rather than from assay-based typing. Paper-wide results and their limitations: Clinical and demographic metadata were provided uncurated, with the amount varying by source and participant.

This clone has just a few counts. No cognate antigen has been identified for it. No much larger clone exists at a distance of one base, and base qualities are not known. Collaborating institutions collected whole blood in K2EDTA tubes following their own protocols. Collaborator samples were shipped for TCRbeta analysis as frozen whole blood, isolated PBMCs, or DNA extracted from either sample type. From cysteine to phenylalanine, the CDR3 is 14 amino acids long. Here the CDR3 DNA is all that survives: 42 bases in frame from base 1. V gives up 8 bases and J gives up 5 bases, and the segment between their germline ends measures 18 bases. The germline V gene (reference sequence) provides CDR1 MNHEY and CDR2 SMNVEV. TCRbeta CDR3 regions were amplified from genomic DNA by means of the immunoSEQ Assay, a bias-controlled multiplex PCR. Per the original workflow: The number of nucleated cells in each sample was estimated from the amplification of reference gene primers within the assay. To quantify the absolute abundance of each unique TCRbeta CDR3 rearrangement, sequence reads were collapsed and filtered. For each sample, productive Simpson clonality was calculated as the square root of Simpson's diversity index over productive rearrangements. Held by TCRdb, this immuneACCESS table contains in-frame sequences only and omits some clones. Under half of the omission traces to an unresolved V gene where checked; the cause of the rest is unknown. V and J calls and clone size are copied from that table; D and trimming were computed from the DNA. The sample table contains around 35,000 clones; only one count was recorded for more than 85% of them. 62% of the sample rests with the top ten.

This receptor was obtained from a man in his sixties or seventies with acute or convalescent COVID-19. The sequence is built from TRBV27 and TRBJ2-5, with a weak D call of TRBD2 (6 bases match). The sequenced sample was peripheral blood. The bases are TGTGCCAGCGCACGGGACTCCCCCGGGGAGACCCAGTACTTC. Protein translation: CASARDSPGETQYF.